This T cell receptor beta chain was sequenced in a study of cytomegalovirus exposure and HLA in healthy donors. Study-wide background: Early release data held some 80 million unique TCRs from HLA-typed donors. Study-level points and caveats: Follow-up analysis later connected one missense variant in DCLRE1C with trimming of TCR beta V- and J-genes. Testing in vitro showed a few CMV-associated chains specific for CMV antigens.

Of note for this clone: Its cognate antigen is unknown.

Both 60 Vbeta primers and 13 Jbeta primers went into the PCR. Clones were sequenced by immunoSEQ multiplex PCR, and TCRdb holds only the in-frame ones, with some missing. The data contain 150,000 to 200,000 clones, 75% to 90% of them singletons. Germline V CDR1 and CDR2: SGHNT, YYREEE (reference sequence). V shed 4 bases and J 8 bases; nucleotides not matched to a gene: 16. This CDR3 spans 16 amino acids. This sequence joins TRBV5-4 and TRBJ1-1, with TRBD1 matching over 8 bases. The sequence derives from a man younger than 30 in good health and CMV-seropositive. Specimen: PBMCs. CDR3 coding DNA: TGTGCCAGCAGCCGGGGCCCTCGACAGGGGCTCCCCGAAGCTTTCTTT. Its protein product is CASSRGPRQGLPEAFF. The full variable domain, in which reference TRBV5-4 and TRBJ1-1 provide the parts outside the CDR3, is ETGVTQSPTHLIKTRGQQVTLRCSSQSGHNTVSWYQQALGQGPQFIFQYYREEENGRGNFPPRFSGLQFPNYSSELNVNALELDDSALYLCASSRGPRQGLPEAFFGQGTRLTVV.